A single sample is the source of the 23 T cell receptor beta chains below, sequenced in a study of identical twins. Using its own MiXCR run on the 5' RACE reads, TCRdb lists one record per CDR3 protein. This sample has fewer than 550,000 distinct CDR3 sequences; 14% occur once, and the top ten carry about 1%. The sample was also linked to a second study, of yellow fever vaccine responses in identical twins.

Sample: CD4+ T cells sorted from blood. Receptor source: a woman younger than 30 in good health.

The rearrangement joins TRBV28 to TRBJ2-7, with a weak D call TRBD1 (5 bases). V was cut by 5 bases and J by 3 bases, with 20 bases left in between. The length of the CDR3 is 16 residues. CDR1 and CDR2 (germline): MDHEN, SYDVKM. DNA for the CDR3: TGTGCCAGCAGTACCTCAAAGACAGCACCTATCTACGAGCAGTACTTC. It specifies CASSTSKTAPIYEQYF.

This clonotype was observed a handful of times. The V call is TRBV5-5, the J call TRBJ2-7; D may be TRBD1 (5 bases). The germline V and J ends were trimmed by 2 bases and 6 bases, with 12 bases remaining between them. This CDR3 comprises 13 residues. Per germline, CDR1 SGHKS and CDR2 YYEKEE (reference sequence). This chain's CDR3 is CASSFPPGSEQYF. CDR3 coding DNA: TGTGCCAGCAGCTTTCCCCCAGGGTCCGAGCAGTACTTC.

The chain couples TRBV7-9 to TRBJ2-3; 8 bases fit TRBD1. The CDR3 sequence is 16 residues long. The V gene's germline CDR1 is SEHNR and CDR2 FQNEAQ (reference sequence). The V segment lost 5 bases and the J segment 0 bases; nucleotides outside the gene matches: 7. CDR3 protein: CASSPPTGASTDTQYF. CDR3 nucleotide sequence: TGTGCCAGCAGCCCCCCGACAGGGGCTAGCACAGATACGCAGTATTTT.

The chain combines TRBV12-3 or TRBV12-4 with TRBJ2-5, with D possibly being TRBD1 (5 bases). The CDR3 has 18 amino acids. V lost 1 base, J lost 5 bases, and 23 bases lay in between. The CDR3 is CASSLDRGPGMGQETQYF. In nucleotides, the CDR3 is TGTGCCAGCAGTTTAGATAGGGGCCCAGGGATGGGTCAGGAGACCCAGTACTTC.

This chain connects TRBV12-3 or TRBV12-4 to TRBJ2-7; tentative D call: TRBD1 (5 bases). Trimming took off 8 bases at V and 3 bases at J, with 29 bases between the two ends. The CDR3 consists of 18 residues. The DNA of the CDR3 is TGTGCCAGCTGCCAAGAGGATGGGGCACCAGAGAGTCACTACGAGCAGTACTTC. This gives the protein CASCQEDGAPESHYEQYF.

The chain has TRBV12-3 or TRBV12-4 and TRBJ1-2; D unclear. The CDR3 is 13 residues long. The ends were cut back, 5 bases at V and 8 bases at J, with 15 bases in the middle. The CDR3 coding sequence is TGTGCCAGCAGTCCCCGGGGATCGGAGGGCTACACCTTC. Amino acids: CASSPRGSEGYTF.

This clonotype showed up many times. The chain combines TRBV29-1 with TRBJ2-5, with 12 bases fitting TRBD1. This CDR3 has 18 amino acids. CDR1 is SQVTM and CDR2 is ANQGSEA in the germline V gene. Losses at the gene ends were 4 bases for V and 3 bases for J; bases not matched to a gene: 15. The CDR3 spells CSVVGYRDRGQPKETQYF. In DNA, the CDR3 is TGCAGCGTTGTGGGGTACCGGGACAGGGGGCAACCGAAAGAGACCCAGTACTTC.

This clonotype was observed many times. The gene calls are TRBV11-1 and TRBJ1-1; no definite D call. Trimming took off 1 base at V and 4 bases at J, with 4 bases between the two ends. The germline gives CDR1 SGHAT, CDR2 FQDESV (reference sequence). This CDR3 is 12 amino acids long. This CDR3 is CASSLVSTEAFF. CDR3 bases: TGTGCCAGCAGCTTAGTATCCACTGAAGCTTTCTTT.

The CDR3 nucleotides are TGTGCCAGCAGGCTAGCGGGAGTGGGCACAGATACGCAGTATTTT. Translated, it gives CASRLAGVGTDTQYF. The chain has TRBV7-2 and TRBJ2-3, with 10 bases that match TRBD2. The trim removed 6 bases at V and 1 base at J, leaving 4 bases unmatched. Germline V gene lookup returns CDR1 SGHTA and CDR2 FQGNSA. The CDR3 loop spans 15 amino acids.

The V call is TRBV2, the J call TRBJ2-1; no definite D call. The germline V and J ends were trimmed by 6 bases and 5 bases, with 23 bases remaining between them. Germline assignment: CDR1 SNHLY and CDR2 FYNNEI. The CDR3 contains 17 residues. The CDR3 DNA reads TGTGCCAGCAGAGACCCTTTTACAGACCCCCGCGACAATGAGCAGTTCTTC. Amino acids: CASRDPFTDPRDNEQFF.

This clonotype was picked up a small number of times. The chain combines TRBV30 with TRBJ2-3, with 11 positions matching TRBD2. The CDR3 is 15 amino acids. The V and J ends lost 4 bases and 3 bases, in that order; junction bases with no gene match: 6. CDR1 GTSNPN and CDR2 SVGIG come from the germline V gene (reference sequence). For the CDR3, the DNA is TGTGCCTGGACCTATAGCGGGAGGGAAACAGATACGCAGTATTTT. The encoded protein is CAWTYSGRETDTQYF.

CDR3 loop: CASREGGSTYEQYF. The CDR3 nucleotides are TGTGCCAGCAGGGAGGGGGGATCGACCTACGAGCAGTACTTC. This chain uses TRBV7-2 with TRBJ2-7; D tentatively fits TRBD1 or TRBD2 (6 bases each). Trimming took 6 bases from V and 2 from J, leaving 14 bases between them. The CDR3 covers 14 residues. Germline V gene data show CDR1 as SGHTA and CDR2 as FQGNSA. Together with reference TRBV7-2 and TRBJ2-7, the CDR3 gives the full variable domain: GAGVSQSPSNKVTEKGKDVELRCDPISGHTALYWYRQSLGQGLEFLIYFQGNSAPDKSGLPSDRFSAERTGGSVSTLTIQRTQQEDSAVYLCASREGGSTYEQYFGPGTRLTVT.

Ten or more counts support this clonotype. The J gene is TRBJ2-7, the V gene TRBV29-1; 8 nucleotides line up with TRBD2. From germline, CDR1 is SQVTM and CDR2 ANQGSEA. The CDR3 is 12 residues long. J lost 3 bases, V lost 4 bases, and 2 bases had no gene match. The CDR3 sequence is CSVVREGYEQYF. Written as DNA, the CDR3 is TGCAGCGTTGTTCGGGAGGGCTACGAGCAGTACTTC.

Ten or more counts support this clonotype. The genes are TRBV18 and TRBJ2-1; 12 bases map to TRBD2. CDR3 length: 15 residues. The V gene end was trimmed by 9 bases and the J gene end by 4 bases; junction bases not matched to a gene: 7. The germline V gene has CDR1 KGHSH and CDR2 LQKENI. The CDR3 nucleotides are TGTGCCAGTAGTAGGACTAGCGGGACTTACAATGAGCAGTTCTTC. It translates to CASSRTSGTYNEQFF.

The chain uses TRBV20-1 and TRBJ2-1, with D unclear. The length of the CDR3 is 14 residues. Germline V gene lookup returns CDR1 DFQATT and CDR2 SNEGSKA (reference sequence). The ends were cut back, 3 bases at V and 3 bases at J, with 12 bases in the middle. For the CDR3, the DNA is TGCAGTGCTAGGTGGACGGTATTCTACAATGAGCAGTTCTTC. Protein: CSARWTVFYNEQFF.

The V gene is TRBV6-1, the J gene TRBJ2-3; TRBD2 might be the D (6 bases). The length of the CDR3 is 16 residues. The germline V gene encodes CDR1 MNHNS and CDR2 SASEGT. V dropped 7 bases and J dropped 0 bases, with 17 bases sitting between them. CDR3 amino acids: CASTPMGGISTDTQYF. The CDR3 coding sequence is TGTGCCAGCACTCCCATGGGGGGAATTAGCACAGATACGCAGTATTTT.

The chain is built from TRBV19 and TRBJ2-1; 9 nucleotides line up with TRBD1. The CDR3 has 14 amino acids. Germline-derived CDR1 and CDR2 are LNHDA and SQIVND (reference sequence). The V and J ends lost 6 bases and 6 bases, in that order; junction bases with no gene match: 6. CDR3 sequence (DNA): TGTGCCAGTAGACAGACAGGGGGGGGCAATGAGCAGTTCTTC. It yields the protein CASRQTGGGNEQFF.

This clonotype was found a few times. The chain joins TRBV4-3 to TRBJ1-4; TRBD1 agrees at 8 bases. V trimming: 0 bases; J trimming: 4 bases; junction bases outside the gene matches: 4. In germline, CDR1 is LGHNA, CDR2 YSLEER. CDR3 size: 16 residues. This chain's CDR3 is CASSQDRDRSNEKLFF. The CDR3 nucleotides read TGCGCCAGCAGCCAAGATCGGGACAGGAGTAATGAAAAACTGTTTTTT.

This clonotype was seen a handful of times. The chain couples TRBV18 to TRBJ1-3; no definite D call. Germline loops: CDR1 KGHSH, CDR2 LQKENI. CDR3 size: 14 residues. V shed 2 bases and J shed 8 bases, with 13 bases lying between them. The CDR3 reads CASSPRTQADTIYF. The CDR3 coding sequence is TGTGCCAGCTCACCAAGGACCCAGGCGGACACCATATATTTT.

The CDR3 nucleotides are TGTGCCAGCAGTTACACTGGGATTAACACTGAAGCTTTCTTT. It yields the protein CASSYTGINTEAFF. V is TRBV6-5 and J is TRBJ1-1; D not resolved. The CDR3 covers 14 residues. Trimming pared 2 bases from V and 2 bases from J, leaving 9 bases between. Germline assignment: CDR1 MNHEY and CDR2 SVGAGI.

This clonotype was recorded a few times. The chain is built from TRBV24-1 and TRBJ2-2, with D tentatively TRBD2 (6 bases). Germline loops: CDR1 KGHDR, CDR2 SFDVKD. The V gene lost 5 bases and the J gene lost 4 bases, with 13 bases spanning the gap. This CDR3 is 15 amino acids long. The CDR3 loop is CATSGQGGATGELFF. CDR3 nucleotides: TGTGCCACCAGTGGGCAGGGAGGTGCCACCGGGGAGCTGTTTTTT.

DNA for the CDR3: TGTGCCAGCAGCTTAGCAGCAGCCCTAAGATACAATGAGCAGTTCTTC. It specifies CASSLAAALRYNEQFF. This chain connects TRBV7-2 to TRBJ2-1; D gene unclear. Germline lookup yields CDR1 SGHTA and CDR2 FQGNSA. The CDR3 sequence is 16 residues long. The V end lost 0 bases, the J end lost 4 bases, and 13 bases lay between the germline ends. Full variable domain (missing parts from reference TRBV7-2 and TRBJ2-1): GAGVSQSPSNKVTEKGKDVELRCDPISGHTALYWYRQSLGQGLEFLIYFQGNSAPDKSGLPSDRFSAERTGGSVSTLTIQRTQQEDSAVYLCASSLAAALRYNEQFFGPGTRLTVL.

This clonotype came up a few times. This chain uses TRBV7-9 with TRBJ2-7; 10 bases align to TRBD2. Looked up from germline, CDR1 is SEHNR and CDR2 is FQNEAQ (reference sequence). V lost 5 bases, J lost 5 bases, and 9 bases stayed unmatched. This CDR3 contains 15 residues. The CDR3 bases are TGTGCCAGCAGCGAGCACGGGACTAGCGTCCACGAGCAGTACTTC. Protein: CASSEHGTSVHEQYF.